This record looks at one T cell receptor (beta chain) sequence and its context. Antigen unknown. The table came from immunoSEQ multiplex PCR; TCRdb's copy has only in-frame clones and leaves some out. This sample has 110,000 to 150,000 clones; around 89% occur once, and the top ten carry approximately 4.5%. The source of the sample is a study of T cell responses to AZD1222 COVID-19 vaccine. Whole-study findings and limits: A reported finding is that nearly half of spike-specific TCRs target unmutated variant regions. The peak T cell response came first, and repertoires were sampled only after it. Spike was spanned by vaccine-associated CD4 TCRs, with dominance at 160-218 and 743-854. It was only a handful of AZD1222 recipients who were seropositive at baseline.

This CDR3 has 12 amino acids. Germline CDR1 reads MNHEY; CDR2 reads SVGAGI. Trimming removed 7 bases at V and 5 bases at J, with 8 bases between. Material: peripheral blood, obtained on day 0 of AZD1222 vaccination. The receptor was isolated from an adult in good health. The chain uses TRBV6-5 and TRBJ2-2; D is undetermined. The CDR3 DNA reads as TGTGCCAGCACCCACGGGACCGGGGAGCTGTTTTTT. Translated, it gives CASTHGTGELFF.